The 31 T cell receptor beta chains given below trace back to one sample, sequenced in a study of blood T cell repertoires in COVID-19. Produced via immunoSEQ multiplex PCR; TCRdb's table is partial and in-frame only. The repertoire holds approximately 170,000 clones, with around 84% as singletons. The source material was peripheral blood. The receptor set was obtained from a woman aged 65 to 85 with COVID-19, enrolled during active disease.

This rearrangement joins TRBV7-9 to TRBJ2-7, with 8 nucleotides matching TRBD2. The CDR3 spans 15 residues. In germline, CDR1 is SEHNR, CDR2 FQNEAQ (reference sequence). V shed 1 base, J shed 4 bases, and the junction held 6 bases outside the gene matches. CDR3 in DNA: TGTGCCAGCAGCTTAGTTCCGGGAGGGCTGTACGAGCAGTACTTC. Its protein is CASSLVPGGLYEQYF. The full variable domain, its missing parts supplied by reference TRBV7-9 and TRBJ2-7, is DTGVSQNPRHKITKRGQNVTFRCDPISEHNRLYWYRQTLGQGPEFLTYFQNEAQLEKSRLLSDRFSAERPKGSFSTLEIQRTEQGDSAMYLCASSLVPGGLYEQYFGPGTRLTVT.

The chain recombines TRBV6-4 with TRBJ2-1; perhaps TRBD1 as D (5 bases). CDR1 and CDR2 (germline): MRHNA, SNTAGT. The CDR3 runs to 13 residues. V was cut by 2 bases and J by 7 bases, with 9 bases left in between. The CDR3 loop is CASSDAQENEQFF. The CDR3, as DNA: TGTGCCAGCAGTGACGCACAGGAAAATGAGCAGTTCTTC.

The chain has TRBV5-6 and TRBJ2-7; TRBD1 matches at 7 bases. The CDR3 sequence is 13 residues long. Germline V CDR1 and CDR2: SGHDT, YYEEEE. Unmatched junction bases numbered 3, after V lost 0 bases and J lost 6 bases. The CDR3 DNA is TGTGCCAGCAGCTTGGACAGGGGTCCCGAGCAGTACTTC. This gives the protein CASSLDRGPEQYF.

This chain connects TRBV11-2 to TRBJ2-7, with D tentatively TRBD1 (6 bases). Per the germline V gene, CDR1 is SGHAT and CDR2 is FQNNGV. The V end lost 5 bases, the J end lost 0 bases, and 11 bases lay between the germline ends. CDR3 size: 14 residues. CDR3 amino acids: CASSADRSSYEQYF. As DNA, the CDR3 is TGTGCCAGCAGCGCAGACAGGAGCTCCTACGAGCAGTACTTC.

V usage is TRBV28 and J usage is TRBJ2-6, with 7 bases aligning to TRBD2. The V and J ends lost 2 bases and 2 bases, in that order; junction bases with no gene match: 15. This CDR3 has 20 amino acids. From germline, CDR1 is MDHEN and CDR2 SYDVKM. The CDR3 DNA reads TGTGCCAGCAGTTTACCACGCCCTGGAGCGGGAAAAGCTGGGGCCAACGTCCTGACTTTC. It specifies CASSLPRPGAGKAGANVLTF.

Here the CDR3 DNA reads TGTGCCTGGAGTGCCGCGCTCGGTAATTCACCCCTCCACTTT. Protein: CAWSAALGNSPLHF. The rearrangement joins TRBV30 to TRBJ1-6; D is undetermined. V was trimmed by 1 base and J by 6 bases, leaving 10 bases between them. This CDR3 has 14 residues. Germline CDR1 reads GTSNPN; CDR2 reads SVGIG (reference sequence).

The chain uses TRBV4-1 and TRBJ1-4, with D unclear. CDR1 and CDR2 from the germline V gene are MGHRA and YSYEKL. There are 15 residues in the CDR3. V was cut by 2 bases and J by 5 bases, with 12 bases left in between. The CDR3 DNA follows: TGCGCCAGCAGCCAATACCGGACGGGAAATGAAAAACTGTTTTTT. This gives the protein CASSQYRTGNEKLFF.

This clone showed up many times. V and J are TRBV27 and TRBJ1-1; 9 bases align to TRBD1. This CDR3 has 12 residues. V shed 8 bases and J 10 bases; nucleotides not matched to a gene: 8. Germline V gene data show CDR1 as MNHEY and CDR2 as SMNVEV (reference sequence). The CDR3 nucleotides read TGTGCCAGCGCCTCCGGGACAGGGCGAGCTTTCTTT. Translation: CASASGTGRAFF.

The chain joins TRBV18 to TRBJ1-2; D is unresolved. This CDR3 region has 13 residues. The V gene's germline CDR1 is KGHSH and CDR2 LQKENI. V was clipped by 2 bases and J by 6 bases, with 10 bases between them. The CDR3 sequence is CASSPGQIHGYTF. The CDR3 DNA sequence: TGTGCCAGCTCACCAGGGCAGATACATGGCTACACCTTC.

The rearrangement links TRBV10-1 to TRBJ2-5, with 13 positions matching TRBD2. The J segment lost 5 bases and the V segment lost 2 bases, leaving 5 bases of the junction unmatched. Germline CDR1 WNHNN, CDR2 SYGVQD (reference sequence). This CDR3 has 16 residues. Written as DNA, the CDR3 is TGCGCCAGCAGTGAGGGGACTAGCGGGACCCGGGAGACCCAGTACTTC. It is translated as CASSEGTSGTRETQYF.

The V and J genes are TRBV5-6 and TRBJ1-1, with 7 bases aligning to TRBD1. With 4 bases clipped from V and 1 base from J, the junction kept 10 bases outside the gene matches. This CDR3 has 16 amino acids. The germline V gene encodes CDR1 SGHDT and CDR2 YYEEEE. The CDR3 DNA reads TGTGCCAGCAGCCCATCTCCAGGGACAGCGAACACTGAAGCTTTCTTT. It codes for CASSPSPGTANTEAFF.

The rearrangement uses TRBV4-2 and TRBJ2-3; no reliable D call. The germline gives CDR1 LGHNA, CDR2 YNFKEQ. This CDR3 region has 14 residues. Trimming stripped 1 base from V and 0 bases from J, with 5 bases between. CDR3 sequence (DNA): TGTGCCAGCAGCCAAGGTTCTAGCACAGATACGCAGTATTTT. Translating it yields CASSQGSSTDTQYF.

The chain uses TRBV28 and TRBJ1-2; 12 bases fit TRBD1. The CDR3 loop spans 14 amino acids. V lost 5 bases and J lost 13; bases outside the gene matches: 11. Looked up from germline, CDR1 is MDHEN and CDR2 is SYDVKM. CDR3 in DNA: TGTGCCAGCAGTGCCTCCGGGACAGGGGGCGCGTTCACCTTC. It encodes CASSASGTGGAFTF.

The chain is built from TRBV28 and TRBJ1-1; D possibly corresponds to TRBD1 (6 bases). Germline V lookup: CDR1 MDHEN, CDR2 SYDVKM. The CDR3 totals 14 residues. The V gene lost 8 bases and the J gene lost 0 bases, with 13 bases spanning the gap. The CDR3 bases are TGTGCCAGCGGGGAGGGGGGGATGAACACTGAAGCTTTCTTT. Amino acid sequence: CASGEGGMNTEAFF. Complete variable domain (other parts from reference TRBV28 and TRBJ1-1): DVKVTQSSRYLVKRTGEKVFLECVQDMDHENMFWYRQDPGLGLRLIYFSYDVKMKEKGDIPEGYSVSREKKERFSLILESASTNQTSMYLCASGEGGMNTEAFFGQGTRLTVV.

The chain recombines TRBV28 with TRBJ1-3; tentative D call: TRBD1 (5 bases). This CDR3 contains 14 residues. The germline V and J ends were trimmed by 4 bases and 2 bases, with 9 bases remaining between them. CDR1 and CDR2 (germline): MDHEN, SYDVKM. CDR3 nucleotides: TGTGCCAGCAGTTCGGAAGGGGCTGGAAACACCATATATTTT. As protein: CASSSEGAGNTIYF.

The chain combines TRBV6-5 with TRBJ1-1; 11 bases align to TRBD1. V dropped 0 bases and J dropped 4; count of bases not matched to a gene: 4. Germline V gene lookup returns CDR1 MNHEY and CDR2 SVGAGI. This CDR3 has 16 amino acids. CDR3 coding DNA: TGTGCCAGCAGTTACTCGGCTGGGACAGGGGGCACTGAAGCTTTCTTT. The encoded protein is CASSYSAGTGGTEAFF.

The sample holds a few counts of this clone. The chain links TRBV20-1 to TRBJ2-7; D might be TRBD2 (5 bases). The CDR3 length is 10 residues. The germline V gene has CDR1 DFQATT and CDR2 SNEGSKA (reference sequence). The V end lost 5 bases, the J end lost 8 bases, and 10 bases lay between the germline ends. As DNA, the CDR3 is TGCAGTGCTTTAGCGTCGCAGCAGTACTTC. It is translated as CSALASQQYF.

The V and J genes are TRBV19 and TRBJ1-4; D remains ambiguous. CDR3 length equals 14 residues. V lost 7 bases and J lost 5, with 14 bases in between. The germline CDR1 and CDR2 sequences are LNHDA and SQIVND (reference sequence). The chain's CDR3 is CASTMGGGNEKLFF. The CDR3 DNA reads TGTGCCAGTACTATGGGAGGAGGGAATGAAAAACTGTTTTTT.

V usage is TRBV28 and J usage is TRBJ1-5; unclear D gene. V was clipped by 3 bases and J by 6 bases, with 9 bases between them. The CDR3 is 13 residues long. Germline lookup yields CDR1 MDHEN and CDR2 SYDVKM. Written as DNA, the CDR3 is TGTGCCAGCAGTTTTTCAGCGGCTCAGCCCCAGCATTTT. Encoded protein: CASSFSAAQPQHF.

The sample holds one count of this clone. The chain combines TRBV29-1 with TRBJ1-1; possibly TRBD1 for D (5 bases). Looked up from germline, CDR1 is SQVTM and CDR2 is ANQGSEA. V was cut by 4 bases and J by 0 bases, with 12 bases left in between. The CDR3 contains 14 residues. CDR3 loop: CSVVGQGLNTEAFF. CDR3 coding DNA: TGCAGCGTTGTGGGTCAGGGCCTGAACACTGAAGCTTTCTTT.

The rearrangement joins TRBV4-1 to TRBJ2-5, with 8 bases aligning to TRBD2. CDR1 and CDR2 (germline): MGHRA, YSYEKL. This CDR3 is built from 17 residues. V was clipped by 3 bases and J by 1 base; unmatched bases: 10. The CDR3 spells CASSHRRSGGPQETQYF. As DNA, the CDR3 is TGCGCCAGCAGCCATAGGCGGAGCGGGGGCCCCCAAGAGACCCAGTACTTC.

The CDR3 nucleotides are TGTGCCAGCAGCGTAAAGGCCTCCCAGGATCAGCCCCAGCATTTT. Translating it yields CASSVKASQDQPQHF. The V gene is TRBV6-5, the J gene TRBJ1-5; no firm D call. Trimming took 6 bases from V and 5 from J, leaving 17 bases between them. The V gene's germline CDR1 is MNHEY and CDR2 SVGAGI. The CDR3 totals 15 residues.

The rearrangement uses TRBV25-1 and TRBJ2-1, with a possible D match to TRBD2 (6 bases). The CDR3 extends over 16 amino acids. Germline loops: CDR1 MGHDK, CDR2 SYGVNS. The germline V and J ends were trimmed by 3 bases and 1 base, with 13 bases remaining between them. The CDR3 DNA reads TGTGCCAGCAGTGACCCTCTAGCGCGATCCTACAATGAGCAGTTCTTC. Its protein is CASSDPLARSYNEQFF.

The V gene is TRBV30, the J gene TRBJ2-1; D is perhaps TRBD2 (5 bases). The CDR3 consists of 14 residues. The V end was cut by 2 bases, the J end by 0 bases, with 8 bases between. Per germline, CDR1 GTSNPN and CDR2 SVGIG (reference sequence). As DNA, the CDR3 is TGTGCCTGGAGTCCGGGGTACTCCTACAATGAGCAGTTCTTC. Translation: CAWSPGYSYNEQFF.

This CDR3 reads CASTILEGGGNEQFF. CDR3 coding DNA: TGCGCCAGCACTATACTAGAGGGGGGGGGCAATGAGCAGTTCTTC. The chain couples TRBV4-1 to TRBJ2-1; D is perhaps TRBD2 (7 bases). V dropped 7 bases and J dropped 6 bases, with 19 bases sitting between them. The CDR3 is made up of 15 amino acids. Germline V gene lookup returns CDR1 MGHRA and CDR2 YSYEKL.

This clone showed up just once. The chain uses TRBV6-4 and TRBJ1-5; D is unresolved. Trimming stripped 4 bases from V and 4 bases from J, with 20 bases between. The CDR3 contains 17 residues. The germline V gene has CDR1 MRHNA and CDR2 SNTAGT. The CDR3 sequence: CASSATSGRMFNQPQHF. In nucleotides, the CDR3 is TGTGCCAGCAGTGCCACTTCCGGGAGGATGTTTAATCAGCCCCAGCATTTT.

The CDR3 nucleotides are TGTGCCAGCAGTGAAGCACGAGCAGGGTGGAATGGCTACACCTTC. This sequence encodes CASSEARAGWNGYTF. V and J are TRBV6-1 and TRBJ1-2; a possible D gene is TRBD1 (5 bases). Germline-derived CDR1 and CDR2 are MNHNS and SASEGT. The CDR3 has 15 residues. V was clipped by 0 bases and J by 6 bases, with 14 bases between them.

This clone was detected only a few times. This chain links TRBV11-2 with TRBJ1-1, with unresolved D. Germline V gene sequence: CDR1 SGHAT, CDR2 FQNNGV. V lost 1 base and J lost 2, with 14 bases in between. CDR3 length: 16 residues. DNA of the CDR3: TGTGCCAGCAGCTTAGCCCTGGGCAGATTTAACACTGAAGCTTTCTTT. Amino acids: CASSLALGRFNTEAFF.

The rearrangement joins TRBV29-1 to TRBJ2-5; TRBD2 matches at 8 bases. V lost 3 bases to trimming and J lost 5 bases; unmatched junction nucleotides: 5. Germline V CDR1 and CDR2: SQVTM, ANQGSEA. The CDR3 has 13 amino acids. CDR3 loop: CSVEGGRRETQYF. For the CDR3, the DNA is TGCAGCGTTGAGGGCGGGAGGCGGGAGACCCAGTACTTC. Full variable domain (missing parts from reference TRBV29-1 and TRBJ2-5): SAVISQKPSRDICQRGTSLTIQCQVDSQVTMMFWYRQQPGQSLTLIATANQGSEATYESGFVIDKFPISRPNLTFSTLTVSNMSPEDSSIYLCSVEGGRRETQYFGPGTRLLVL.

The chain combines TRBV10-3 with TRBJ2-1, with TRBD2 matching 7 bases. Trimming removed 10 bases from V and 8 bases from J; junction bases left unmatched: 5. CDR1 and CDR2 from the germline V gene are ENHRY and SYGVKD. This CDR3 has 11 amino acids. The CDR3 DNA reads as TGTGCCACCACTAGCGTCGATGAGCAGTTCTTC. Its protein product is CATTSVDEQFF.

Only one count was recorded for this clone. The gene calls are TRBV11-3 and TRBJ2-3; TRBD2 matches at 11 bases. This CDR3 is built from 17 residues. Germline V lookup: CDR1 SGHNT, CDR2 YENEEA. Trimming took 5 bases from V and 1 from J; bases not matched to a gene: 8. The CDR3 region is CASSRTSGPVGTDTQYF. The DNA of the CDR3 is TGTGCCAGCAGCCGGACTAGCGGGCCGGTAGGCACAGATACGCAGTATTTT. Filled out from reference TRBV11-3 and TRBJ2-3, the complete variable domain reads EAGVVQSPRYKIIEKKQPVAFWCNPISGHNTLYWYLQNLGQGPELLIRYENEEAVDDSQLPKDRFSAERLKGVDSTLKIQPAELGDSAVYLCASSRTSGPVGTDTQYFGPGTRLTVL.